This is a list of T cell receptor beta chains from one sample in a study of T cells in Graves' hyperthyroidism and ophthalmopathy. TCRdb used MiXCR to reprocess the multiplex PCR reads, holding one entry per CDR3 protein. In the table there are about 520,000 distinct CDR3 sequences, roughly 25% of which are singletons. The source material was blood. The receptor set was obtained from a woman in her 30s with Graves' ophthalmopathy. The CDR3 runs from the conserved cysteine through the conserved F or W. Each record gives: J gene, clone size, D gene, V gene, CDR3 protein, CDR3 DNA. D genes are given only for firm matches. The size of a clone is reported for some rows only, either as once, few or many, or as a class for expanded clones.

TRBJ2-7,-,TRBD2,TRBV12-3/TRBV12-4,CARRTLPTPGGGYYEQYF,TGTGCCAGACGGACACTCCCAACGCCGGGGGGGGGATACTACGAGCAGTACTTC
TRBJ2-7,once,-,TRBV9,CASSVAGSAYEQYF,TGTGCCAGCAGCGTAGCAGGTTCCGCCTACGAGCAGTACTTC
TRBJ2-7,many,TRBD1,TRBV20-1,CSARDRFHEQYF,TGCAGTGCTAGGGACAGGTTCCACGAGCAGTACTTC
TRBJ1-5,many,-,TRBV7-2,CASSSAFVGPQHF,TGTGCCAGCAGCTCCGCCTTTGTGGGGCCCCAGCATTTT
TRBJ1-5,few,TRBD1,TRBV4-2,CASRNLDRGYSNQPQHF,TGTGCCAGCAGGAACCTGGACAGGGGGTATAGCAATCAGCCCCAGCATTTT
TRBJ2-7,many,TRBD1,TRBV20-1,CSASRTGVGEQYF,TGCAGTGCTAGTAGGACAGGGGTCGGGGAGCAGTACTTC
TRBJ1-2,many,-,TRBV6-2/TRBV6-3,CASIGRRTGNYGYTF,TGTGCCAGCATTGGTCGCCGTACAGGGAACTATGGCTACACCTTC
TRBJ2-7,many,-,TRBV6-2/TRBV6-3,CASSPTVDYEQYF,TGTGCCAGCAGTCCCACAGTTGACTACGAGCAGTACTTC
TRBJ2-5,-,TRBD1,TRBV6-1,CASRGQYSKETQYF,TGTGCCAGCAGGGGACAGTACAGTAAAGAGACCCAGTACTTC
TRBJ2-2,-,-,TRBV5-1,CASSLEFGAGELFF,TGCGCCAGCAGCTTGGAGTTTGGGGCCGGGGAGCTGTTTTTT
TRBJ1-1,many,-,TRBV20-1,CSAQSGTEAFF,TGCAGTGCTCAGAGTGGGACAGAAGCTTTCTTT
TRBJ1-2,many,TRBD1,TRBV18,CASSDGTGLYGYTF,TGTGCCAGCTCAGACGGGACAGGGCTCTATGGCTACACCTTC
TRBJ2-7,many,-,TRBV11-1,CASSLSEGTFAYEQYF,TGTGCCAGCAGCTTATCCGAAGGGACCTTCGCCTACGAGCAGTACTTC
TRBJ1-5,-,-,TRBV25-1,CASSGSTGRFNQPQHF,TGTGCCAGCAGTGGGTCGACAGGTCGGTTCAATCAGCCCCAGCATTTT
TRBJ1-6,many,-,TRBV20-1,CSAVDRIPPLHF,TGCAGTGCTGTCGACAGGATTCCACCCCTCCACTTT
TRBJ1-1,few,-,TRBV7-3,CASRSENTEACF,TGTGCCAGCCGGTCAGAAAACACTGAAGCTTGCTTT